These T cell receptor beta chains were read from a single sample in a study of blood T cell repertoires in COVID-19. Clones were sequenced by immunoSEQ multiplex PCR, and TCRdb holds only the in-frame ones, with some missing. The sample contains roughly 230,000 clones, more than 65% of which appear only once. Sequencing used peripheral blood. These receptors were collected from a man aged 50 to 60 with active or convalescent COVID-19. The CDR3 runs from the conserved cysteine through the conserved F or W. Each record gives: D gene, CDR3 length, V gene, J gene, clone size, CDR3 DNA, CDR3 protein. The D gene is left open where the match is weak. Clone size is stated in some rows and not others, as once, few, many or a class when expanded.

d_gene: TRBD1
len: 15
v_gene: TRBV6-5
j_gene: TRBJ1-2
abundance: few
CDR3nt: TGTGCCAGCAGTTACTCGAGGGACAGCTCGTATGGCTACACCTTC
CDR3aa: CASSYSRDSSYGYTF

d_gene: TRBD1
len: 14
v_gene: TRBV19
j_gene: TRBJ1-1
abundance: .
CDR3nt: TGTGCCAGTAACACAGGGGTAGGTTGGACTGAAGCTTTCTTT
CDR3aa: CASNTGVGWTEAFF

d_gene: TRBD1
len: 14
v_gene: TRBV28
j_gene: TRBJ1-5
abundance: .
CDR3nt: TGTGCCAGCGGGGACAGCTATAGCAATCAGCCCCAGCATTTT
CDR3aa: CASGDSYSNQPQHF

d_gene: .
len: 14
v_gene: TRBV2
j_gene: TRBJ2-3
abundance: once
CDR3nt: TGTGCCAGCAGTGAAGCGCTAAGGGGCGGTACGCAGTATTTT
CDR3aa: CASSEALRGGTQYF

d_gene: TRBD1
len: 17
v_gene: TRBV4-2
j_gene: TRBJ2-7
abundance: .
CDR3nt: TGTGCCAGCAGCCAAGGTCCCCGGGACAGGGAGTTGGGCGAGCAGTACTTC
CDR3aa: CASSQGPRDRELGEQYF

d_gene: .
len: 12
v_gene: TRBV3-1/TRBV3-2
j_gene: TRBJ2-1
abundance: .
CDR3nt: TGTGCCAGCAGTTTCATCCCCAATGAGCAGTTCTTC
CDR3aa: CASSFIPNEQFF

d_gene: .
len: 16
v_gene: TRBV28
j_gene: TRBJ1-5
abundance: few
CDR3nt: TGTGCCAGCAGTTTAGTAAGACAGTCGGGCAATCAGCCCCAGCATTTT
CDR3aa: CASSLVRQSGNQPQHF

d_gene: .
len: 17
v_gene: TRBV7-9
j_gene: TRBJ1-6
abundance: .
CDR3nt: TGTGCCAGCAGCTTGGGGTTTAGGCAGGGACTTCGTTCACCCCTCCACTTT
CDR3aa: CASSLGFRQGLRSPLHF

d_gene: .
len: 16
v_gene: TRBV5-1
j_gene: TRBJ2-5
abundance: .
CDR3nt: TGCGCCAGCAGCTTGGATGCTGCGGGGGCCAGGGAGACCCAGTACTTC
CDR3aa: CASSLDAAGARETQYF

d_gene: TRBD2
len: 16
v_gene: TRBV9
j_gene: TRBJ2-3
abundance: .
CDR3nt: TGTGCCAGCAGCGTAGAGGGCGGGGGGGCCACAGATACGCAGTATTTT
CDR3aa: CASSVEGGGATDTQYF

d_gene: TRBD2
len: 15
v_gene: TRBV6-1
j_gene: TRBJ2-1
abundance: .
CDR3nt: TGTGCCAGCAGTGAATGGCTAGCGGGAAACAATGAGCAGTTCTTC
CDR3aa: CASSEWLAGNNEQFF

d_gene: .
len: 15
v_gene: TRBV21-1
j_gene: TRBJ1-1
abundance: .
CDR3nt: TGTGCCAGCAGCAAATCTCAGGCTCTCTCGACTGAAGCTTTCTTT
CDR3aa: CASSKSQALSTEAFF

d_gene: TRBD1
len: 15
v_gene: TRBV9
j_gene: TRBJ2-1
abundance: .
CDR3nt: TGTGCCAGCAGCGTAGATAGGGGGCGCCCCGGTGAGCAGTTCTTC
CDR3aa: CASSVDRGRPGEQFF

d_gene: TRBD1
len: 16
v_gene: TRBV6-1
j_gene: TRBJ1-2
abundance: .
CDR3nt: TGTGCCAGCAGTGAGGGGACAGCCAATAGGGTGGATGGCTACACCTTC
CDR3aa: CASSEGTANRVDGYTF

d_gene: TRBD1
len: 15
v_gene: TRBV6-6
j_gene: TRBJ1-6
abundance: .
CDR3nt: TGTGCCAGCAGTTCGACAGGGGGTCGTAATTCACCCCTCCACTTT
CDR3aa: CASSSTGGRNSPLHF

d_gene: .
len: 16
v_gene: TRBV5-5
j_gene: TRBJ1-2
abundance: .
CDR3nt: TGTGCCAGCAGCTTTGGAACAGGGCCAGGGGCTGGGGGCTACACCTTC
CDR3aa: CASSFGTGPGAGGYTF

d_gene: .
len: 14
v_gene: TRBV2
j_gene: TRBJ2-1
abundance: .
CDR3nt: TGTGCCAGCAGTGAAGTGAGCTCCTACAATGAGCAGTTCTTC
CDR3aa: CASSEVSSYNEQFF

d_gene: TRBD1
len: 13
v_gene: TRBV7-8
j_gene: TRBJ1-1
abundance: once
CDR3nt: TGTGCCAGCAGCCGGGACAGGGGCACTGAAGCTTTCTTT
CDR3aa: CASSRDRGTEAFF